This T cell receptor beta chain was sequenced for a study of OX40 agonist ivuxolimab in advanced cancers. Concerning the study at large: The costimulatory receptor OX40 (CD134) was targeted by ivuxolimab, a fully human IgG2 agonistic monoclonal antibody. Patients were allowed to have had prior anti-PD-1, anti-PD-L1 or anti-CTLA-4 therapy, and more than 30% of the dose-escalation patients had previously received checkpoint inhibitors. The paper reports the monotherapy dose-escalation portion (N = 52 patients) of the phase I ivuxolimab trial. Partial responses occurred in three dose-escalation patients, of whom one had hepatocellular carcinoma and two had cutaneous melanoma. Among the roughly 50 dose-escalation patients, around 19 had hepatocellular carcinoma, roughly 15 melanoma, 9 renal cell carcinoma and 9 head and neck cancer. Intravenous ivuxolimab was administered to patients every 2 weeks at six dose levels: 0.01, 0.1, 0.3, 1.5, 3 and 10 mg/kg. Peripheral TCRbeta sequencing was intended to test whether TCR sequence diversity was altered and clonal T-cell expansion was caused by ivuxolimab. The dose-escalation cohort was over 70% male with a mean age of approximately 59 years, ranging from about 20 to 85.

Genomic DNA was extracted from sorted cells for sequencing of the TCRbeta CDR3 region. The immunoSEQ Assay was used for sequencing of TCRbeta CDR3 regions. TCRdb's version of the immuneACCESS table is confined to in-frame rearrangements and falls short of the full clone set. An unresolved V gene accounts for under half of the shortfall where checked; the remainder is of unknown origin. This sample has 65,000 to 70,000 clones in its table, and roughly 80% of those were observed once. The top ten constitute 1.6% of the sample. General study outcomes and caveats: After ivuxolimab, expanded clones were on average more numerous among CD8+ T cells than among CD4+ T cells. Low levels of normalized T-cell clonal expansion were also seen in some nonresponding patients. Partial responders in the 0.1-3.0 mg/kg groups had among the lowest normalized peripheral clonal expansion, especially among CD8+ T cells. The antigen specificity of the peripheral T cells that underwent clonal expansion was not determined. At doses of 0.1 to 3.0 mg/kg, clonal expansion of both CD4+ and CD8+ T cells in blood was seen between baseline and week 6.

V loses 5 bases at its end and J loses 2 bases; junction bases beyond the gene matches: 4. The germline V gene (reference sequence) yields SEHNR for CDR1 and FQNEAQ for CDR2. Taken from cysteine to phenylalanine, the CDR3 has 14 residues. The only DNA kept is the CDR3, 42 bases in frame from the first base. Comment on this clone: There is no known antigen for this receptor. The record has no base qualities; no much larger clone is one base away.

The trial excluded patients who had a history of autoimmune disease or were on systemic immunosuppression. In every dose cohort, peripheral blood was drawn for TCR sequencing at baseline, cycle 4 day 1, and cycle 7 day 1. The samples were taken from a phase I, first-in-human, multicenter, open-label dose-escalation trial of ivuxolimab. The trial enrolled adults with locally advanced or metastatic head and neck squamous cell, hepatocellular, melanoma or renal cell carcinoma. Before TCR sequencing, CD4+ T cells and CD8+ T cells were sorted from peripheral blood as separate populations. This specimen was CD4+ or CD8+ T cells sorted from blood, taken in a trial of the OX40 agonist ivuxolimab. The V and J genes are TRBV7-9 and TRBJ2-5; TRBD1 lines up with 8 middle nucleotides. The source is an adult with an advanced solid tumor such as melanoma, head and neck, liver or kidney cancer. CDR3 region: CASSTDRGQETQYF. The sequenced DNA is TGTGCCAGCAGCACAGACAGGGGTCAAGAGACCCAGTACTTC.